This TCR beta chain was documented in a study of blood T cell repertoires in COVID-19. Overall study: Whether acute or convalescent, the COVID-19 samples came from the United States, Italy and Spain. In each case, the material was cDNA or gDNA derived from T cells, B-cell-depleted T cells, or PBMCs.

Original processing methods: Estimation of nucleated cell counts relied on the amplification of reference gene primers. Assay used: immunoSEQ multiplex PCR; TCRdb lists only in-frame clones, some missing. Clone size and V and J calls were adopted from that table, with D and trimming inferred from the DNA. The table lists some 41,000 clones, roughly nine tenths of them singletons. The germline CDR1 and CDR2 sequences are LGHDT and YNNKEL (reference sequence). V shed 3 bases and J 5 bases; nucleotides not matched to a gene: 11. The CDR3 runs to 17 residues. V is TRBV3-1 (or the pseudogene TRBV3-2) and J is TRBJ2-2, with 8 positions matching TRBD2. This receptor was obtained from a human donor in a cohort sampled during active COVID-19. Sample: peripheral blood. This CDR3 reads CASSQASSGSLTGELFF. The CDR3 region has the DNA TGTGCCAGCAGCCAGGCCTCCAGCGGGAGTTTGACCGGGGAGCTGTTTTTT.